This T cell receptor (beta chain) was captured by sequencing in a study of CD8 T cells in ankylosing spondylitis. Comment on this clonotype: Antigen: not known.

The germline V gene has CDR1 SQVTM and CDR2 ANQGSEA. The length of the CDR3 is 15 residues. J was trimmed by 3 bases and V by 7 bases; bases with no gene match: 10. Overall study findings and caveats: Blood of patients with ankylosing spondylitis appeared to be characterized by a TCR beta motif of several highly homologous variants. Some of the motif variants had earlier been found in reactive arthritis patients' fluid and blood. Reportedly, matched ankylosing spondylitis synovial fluid was significantly enriched for disease-linked clones.

MiXCR, applied by TCRdb to the 5' RACE reads, yields one record per CDR3 protein. The sample consists of fewer than 650,000 distinct CDR3 sequences, roughly 13% of them appearing once. Source material: blood, either unsorted or a sorted T cell fraction (not recorded which). The chain links TRBV29-1 to TRBJ2-3, with 10 nucleotides matching TRBD2. This receptor was obtained from a male donor with ankylosing spondylitis. Here the CDR3 DNA reads TGCAGCGCCCCAGTGGATAGCGGGAGGACAGATACGCAGTATTTT. This encodes CSAPVDSGRTDTQYF.